A single sample gave rise to the 29 T cell receptor beta chains below, sequenced in a study of T cells after yellow fever vaccination. TCRdb ran MiXCR on the 5' RACE reads and lists one entry per CDR3 protein. The sample holds about 210,000 distinct CDR3 sequences; less than 3.5% are singletons and the top ten take about 3%. The sample in question was CD4+ T cells sorted from PBMCs, obtained 10 days after the yellow fever booster vaccination. The source is a man younger than 35 who received the YFV17D yellow fever vaccine.

The DNA for the CDR3 is TGTGCCAGCAAAACCCAAGGCACAGCCTATGGCTACACCTTC. Translation gives CASKTQGTAYGYTF. The chain has TRBV5-4 and TRBJ1-2; D gene uncertain. CDR1 SGHNT and CDR2 YYREEE come from the germline V gene (reference sequence). CDR3 length: 14 amino acids. V lost 6 bases and J 4 bases, leaving 16 bases between the germline ends. Based on the CDR3 plus reference TRBV5-4 and TRBJ1-2, the full variable domain is ETGVTQSPTHLIKTRGQQVTLRCSSQSGHNTVSWYQQALGQGPQFIFQYYREEENGRGNFPPRFSGLQFPNYSSELNVNALELDDSALYLCASKTQGTAYGYTFGSGTRLTVV.

The CDR3 sequence: CASSQDGRGLALHF. The CDR3 DNA reads TGCGCCAGCAGCCAAGATGGGAGGGGTTTGGCCCTCCACTTT. The chain carries TRBV4-1 and TRBJ1-6; TRBD1 is a possible D gene (5 bases). Trimming left V 0 bases short and J 14 bases short, with 14 bases between. Germline CDR1 is MGHRA and CDR2 is YSYEKL. This CDR3 spans 14 amino acids.

This clonotype was observed a handful of times. The chain uses TRBV15 and TRBJ1-1, with D maybe TRBD1 (5 bases). CDR1 LNHNV and CDR2 YYDKDF come from the germline V gene (reference sequence). V was cut by 6 bases and J by 3 bases, with 11 bases left in between. This CDR3 comprises 13 residues. In nucleotides, the CDR3 is TGTGCCACCAGACAGGACGGGTACACTGAAGCTTTCTTT. This codes for CATRQDGYTEAFF.

This clonotype showed up just a few times. The gene calls are TRBV5-6 and TRBJ2-2; D gene unclear. This CDR3 has 15 amino acids. V dropped 4 bases and J dropped 6 bases, with 16 bases sitting between them. Germline CDR1 and CDR2: SGHDT and YYEEEE. The CDR3 DNA follows: TGTGCCAGCAGCATAACCGGGCCTGGCGCCGGGGAGCTGTTTTTT. Encoded protein: CASSITGPGAGELFF.

This clonotype came up many times. The V call is TRBV11-2, the J call TRBJ2-1, with TRBD1 identical over 9 bases. Trimming removed 5 bases from V and 5 bases from J; junction bases left unmatched: 7. The CDR3 extends over 15 amino acids. Germline V lookup: CDR1 SGHAT, CDR2 FQNNGV. The CDR3 nucleotides read TGTGCCAGCAGCATACGGGACAGGGTCCACAATGAGCAGTTCTTC. Residues: CASSIRDRVHNEQFF.

V is TRBV15 and J is TRBJ2-1; possible D gene TRBD2, 7 bases. V lost 5 bases and J lost 8, with 19 bases in between. The CDR3 runs to 15 residues. Per germline, CDR1 LNHNV and CDR2 YYDKDF (reference sequence). The DNA for the CDR3 is TGTGCCACCAGCCGTCGGGGCGGGGGCAGGGATGAGCAGTTCTTC. Protein: CATSRRGGGRDEQFF.

This clonotype was picked up many times. The chain is built from TRBV6-2 or TRBV6-3 and TRBJ1-1, with 7 positions matching TRBD1. Losses at the gene ends were 2 bases for V and 1 base for J; bases not matched to a gene: 4. In germline, CDR1 is MNHEY, CDR2 SVGEGT. The CDR3 loop spans 15 amino acids. CDR3 loop: CASSYRGLRNTEAFF. Written as DNA, the CDR3 is TGTGCCAGCAGTTACAGGGGGCTGAGGAACACTGAAGCTTTCTTT.

The table lists this clonotype with many counts. This chain joins TRBV7-9 and TRBJ2-3, with D perhaps matching TRBD1 or TRBD2 (5 bases each). V was cut by 5 bases and J by 6 bases, with 21 bases left in between. CDR1 and CDR2 (germline): SEHNR, FQNEAQ (reference sequence). The CDR3 spans 16 residues. DNA for the CDR3: TGTGCCAGCAGCCCCCCCCCGGGACGCCCAAGGGATACGCAGTATTTT. Residues: CASSPPPGRPRDTQYF.

This clonotype was seen many times. The chain employs TRBV18 and TRBJ1-5, with TRBD1 as a possible D gene (6 bases). CDR1 and CDR2 (germline): KGHSH, LQKENI. The CDR3 totals 17 residues. The V and J ends lost 1 base and 11 bases respectively, with 24 bases between them. CDR3 amino acids: CASSPLRDNPHGGAQHF. CDR3 bases: TGTGCCAGCTCACCACTTCGGGACAATCCCCACGGAGGGGCCCAGCATTTT. Full variable domain (outside the CDR3, taken from reference TRBV18 and TRBJ1-5): NAGVMQNPRHLVRRRGQEARLRCSPMKGHSHVYWYRQLPEEGLKFMVYLQKENIIDESGMPKERFSAEFPKEGPSILRIQQVVRGDSAAYFCASSPLRDNPHGGAQHFGDGTRLSIL.

The chain combines TRBV5-5 with TRBJ2-7; D remains unclear. Germline V gene lookup returns CDR1 SGHKS and CDR2 YYEKEE (reference sequence). The CDR3 totals 14 residues. V gave up 4 bases and J gave up 3 bases, with 14 bases separating them. The chain's CDR3 is CASSRRQSSYEQYV. The CDR3 DNA reads TGTGCCAGCAGCCGCCGGCAGTCTAGCTACGAGCAGTACGTC.

The J gene is TRBJ2-7, the V gene TRBV29-1; the D is unclear. With 1 base removed from V and 0 bases from J, the gap between germline ends came to 7 bases. From germline, CDR1 is SQVTM and CDR2 ANQGSEA. This CDR3 comprises 13 residues. DNA of the CDR3: TGCAGCGTTGAAGGTGGGGTCTCCTACGAGCAGTACTTC. This sequence encodes CSVEGGVSYEQYF.

This clonotype was found many times. The V and J genes are TRBV5-1 and TRBJ1-1; unclear D gene. The CDR3 has 15 residues. Trimming stripped 0 bases from V and 0 bases from J, with 9 bases between. Germline V gene data show CDR1 as SGHRS and CDR2 as YFSETQ. The CDR3, as DNA: TGCGCCAGCAGCTTGGGCCAGACCATGAACACTGAAGCTTTCTTT. Amino acids: CASSLGQTMNTEAFF.

This clonotype occurred many times. The chain uses TRBV5-1 and TRBJ2-5; D might be TRBD1 (5 bases). Germline V lookup: CDR1 SGHRS, CDR2 YFSETQ. This CDR3 has 13 amino acids. The V end was cut by 3 bases, the J end by 3 bases, with 9 bases between. The CDR3, as DNA: TGCGCCAGCAGCTCACCGGACAAAGAGACCCAGTACTTC. Amino acid sequence: CASSSPDKETQYF. The complete variable domain, with remaining parts taken from reference TRBV5-1 and TRBJ2-5, reads KAGVTQTPRYLIKTRGQQVTLSCSPISGHRSVSWYQQTPGQGLQFLFEYFSETQRNKGNFPGRFSGRQFSNSRSEMNVSTLELGDSALYLCASSSPDKETQYFGPGTRLLVL.

This clonotype occurred many times. The rearrangement uses TRBV20-1 and TRBJ1-4; D is perhaps TRBD1 (5 bases). Trimming stripped 0 bases from V and 8 bases from J, with 13 bases between. CDR1 is DFQATT and CDR2 is SNEGSKA in the germline V gene (reference sequence). This CDR3 has 14 residues. The CDR3 here is CSARDPRVEEKLFF. In nucleotides, the CDR3 is TGCAGTGCTAGAGATCCCAGGGTCGAAGAAAAACTGTTTTTT.

The chain has TRBV11-2 and TRBJ2-7, with a tentative D call TRBD1 (6 bases). Looked up from germline, CDR1 is SGHAT and CDR2 is FQNNGV. CDR3 length: 13 amino acids. The V gene lost 2 bases and the J gene lost 3 bases, with 8 bases spanning the gap. CDR3 loop: CASSLNRDYEQYV. CDR3 bases: TGTGCCAGCAGCTTAAACAGGGACTACGAGCAGTACGTC.

This clonotype was observed a handful of times. The V and J genes are TRBV12-3 or TRBV12-4 and TRBJ1-5; 7 bases match TRBD1. CDR3 size: 14 residues. The J segment lost 5 bases and the V segment lost 2 bases, leaving 3 bases of the junction unmatched. CDR3 sequence reads: CASSLRGLHQPQHF. DNA for the CDR3: TGTGCCAGCAGTTTAAGGGGGCTGCATCAGCCCCAGCATTTT.

This clonotype was recorded a few times. The CDR3 bases are TGTGCCAGTAGTATTGGGCAGACTTCGGCCGGGGAGCTGTTTTTT. Translation gives CASSIGQTSAGELFF. This sequence joins TRBV19 and TRBJ2-2; D gene uncertain. The CDR3 extends over 15 amino acids. Germline assignment: CDR1 LNHDA and CDR2 SQIVND (reference sequence). V lost 3 bases and J lost 6, with 14 bases in between. Looking up the rest from reference TRBV19 and TRBJ2-2 gives the full variable domain: DGGITQSPKYLFRKEGQNVTLSCEQNLNHDAMYWYRQDPGQGLRLIYYSQIVNDFQKGDIAEGYSVSREKKESFPLTVTSAQKNPTAFYLCASSIGQTSAGELFFGEGSRLTVL.

The chain links TRBV4-2 to TRBJ1-1; the D is unclear. V lost 0 bases, J lost 4 bases, and 12 bases lay in between. This CDR3 comprises 15 residues. CDR1 and CDR2 from the germline V gene are LGHNA and YNFKEQ. The CDR3 DNA is TGTGCCAGCAGCCAAGACATGGAACAGATCACTGAAGCTTTCTTT. Encoded protein: CASSQDMEQITEAFF.

In its sample, this clonotype was seen many times. The chain uses TRBV12-3 or TRBV12-4 and TRBJ2-3, with 9 bases matching TRBD2. J was trimmed by 6 bases and V by 4 bases; bases with no gene match: 8. The CDR3 has 15 amino acids. The CDR3 nucleotides read TGTGCCAGCAGTTCCAGCGGGGGGCAGGCGGATACGCAGTATTTT. As protein: CASSSSGGQADTQYF.

The sample holds a few counts of this clonotype. The genes are TRBV7-9 and TRBJ1-5; a possible D gene is TRBD1 (6 bases). CDR3 length: 15 amino acids. Per the germline V gene, CDR1 is SEHNR and CDR2 is FQNEAQ (reference sequence). V gave up 1 base and J gave up 8 bases, with 15 bases separating them. In nucleotides, the CDR3 is TGTGCCAGCAGCTTAGGGTCCGGGGGGCTCAAGCCCCAGCATTTT. Its protein is CASSLGSGGLKPQHF.

This clonotype was seen many times. The rearrangement joins TRBV5-1 to TRBJ2-1; D possibly corresponds to TRBD2 (5 bases). Germline V gene sequence: CDR1 SGHRS, CDR2 YFSETQ. The ends were cut back, 1 base at V and 3 bases at J, with 11 bases in the middle. CDR3 size: 15 residues. The chain's CDR3 is CASSLSRGFYNEQFF. In nucleotides, the CDR3 is TGCGCCAGCAGCTTGTCCCGGGGATTCTACAATGAGCAGTTCTTC.

This clonotype was picked up a small number of times. V gene TRBV5-1 combines with J gene TRBJ1-2; TRBD1 agrees at 9 bases. Losses at the gene ends were 4 bases for V and 4 bases for J; bases not matched to a gene: 11. Germline-derived CDR1 and CDR2 are SGHRS and YFSETQ. The CDR3 spans 16 residues. CDR3 sequence (DNA): TGCGCCAGCAGCCGGGACAGGGATCCCCTATTCTATGGCTACACCTTC. This sequence encodes CASSRDRDPLFYGYTF.

A few counts support this clonotype. The chain carries TRBV6-1 and TRBJ2-3; D unclear. This CDR3 region has 15 residues. Trimming removed 2 bases from V and 6 bases from J, with 15 bases in between. In germline, CDR1 is MNHNS, CDR2 SASEGT. DNA of the CDR3: TGTGCCAGCAGTGAATCCTTGATTAGGTCTGATACGCAGTATTTT. This gives the protein CASSESLIRSDTQYF.

The chain recombines TRBV4-2 with TRBJ1-1; no reliable D call. The CDR3 consists of 17 residues. Trimming stripped 0 bases from V and 1 base from J, with 15 bases between. The germline V gene encodes CDR1 LGHNA and CDR2 YNFKEQ. CDR3 bases: TGTGCCAGCAGCCAAGAACAACGTGGGGTGAGGAACACTGAAGCTTTCTTT. This translates into CASSQEQRGVRNTEAFF.

This clonotype appeared a few times. The chain recombines TRBV12-3 or TRBV12-4 with TRBJ2-4; 7 nucleotides line up with TRBD1. The V segment lost 5 bases and the J segment 7 bases; nucleotides outside the gene matches: 2. This CDR3 region has 12 residues. The CDR3: CASSRDSNIQYF. CDR3 in DNA: TGTGCCAGCAGTCGGGACAGCAACATTCAGTACTTC.

This clonotype appeared many times. This chain links TRBV2 with TRBJ2-1; TRBD1 might be the D (5 bases). The length of the CDR3 is 15 residues. Germline loops: CDR1 SNHLY, CDR2 FYNNEI. V gave up 2 bases and J gave up 3 bases, with 11 bases separating them. CDR3 bases: TGTGCCAGCAGTGAACAGGGTTTCGGCTACAATGAGCAGTTCTTC. Translated: CASSEQGFGYNEQFF.

This clonotype was seen ten or more times. This chain joins TRBV4-1 and TRBJ1-2, with D maybe TRBD1 (6 bases). Germline lookup yields CDR1 MGHRA and CDR2 YSYEKL. The V end lost 0 bases, the J end lost 7 bases, and 18 bases lay between the germline ends. The CDR3 runs 16 residues. The CDR3 spells CASSQEEYRAMGGYTF. The CDR3 DNA reads TGCGCCAGCAGCCAAGAGGAGTACAGGGCGATGGGTGGCTACACCTTC.

This clonotype was seen at least ten times. V is TRBV28 and J is TRBJ1-3; D gene uncertain. The germline V gene has CDR1 MDHEN and CDR2 SYDVKM. The CDR3 sequence is 14 residues long. V was pared by 7 bases and J by 4 bases, with 14 bases between. Here the CDR3 DNA reads TGTGCCAGCAATGAGAGGGAAATGGGAAACACCATATATTTT. Its translation: CASNEREMGNTIYF.

V usage is TRBV18 and J usage is TRBJ2-3; no clear D gene. The V gene's germline CDR1 is KGHSH and CDR2 LQKENI. The CDR3 is 15 amino acids. Trimming left V 0 bases short and J 2 bases short, with 9 bases between. CDR3 in amino acids: CASSPPSSATDTQYF. In DNA, the CDR3 is TGTGCCAGCTCACCACCTTCCAGCGCCACAGATACGCAGTATTTT.